This section outlines one T cell receptor beta chain sequence together with its context. This sample was taken from a study of spatial heterogeneity in lung cancer. Individually, TCR cDNA molecules were each labelled with a unique molecular identifier. TCRdb used MiXCR to reprocess the 5' RACE reads, holding one entry per CDR3 protein. The sample has over 6,000 distinct CDR3 sequences, 7.5% to 10% seen once. Time point meaning: sample taken at primary tumor resection. There were roughly 78 donors, all of them untreated patients with early-stage non-small cell lung cancer. Unsorted whole RNA from tumor, nontumor lung or frozen PBMC underwent sequencing. The germline V and J ends were trimmed by 6 bases and 0 bases, with 11 bases remaining between them. The germline CDR1 and CDR2 sequences are MNHEY and SMNVEV (reference sequence). The CDR3 has 14 amino acids.

The sequence derives from a male donor with early-stage non-small cell lung cancer. This specimen consisted of normal lung tissue next to the tumor, obtained at surgery. The genes are TRBV27 and TRBJ1-2; D gene ambiguous. CDR3: CASRVLGTNYGYTF. For the CDR3, the DNA is TGTGCCAGCAGGGTTCTTGGTACTAACTATGGCTACACCTTC.